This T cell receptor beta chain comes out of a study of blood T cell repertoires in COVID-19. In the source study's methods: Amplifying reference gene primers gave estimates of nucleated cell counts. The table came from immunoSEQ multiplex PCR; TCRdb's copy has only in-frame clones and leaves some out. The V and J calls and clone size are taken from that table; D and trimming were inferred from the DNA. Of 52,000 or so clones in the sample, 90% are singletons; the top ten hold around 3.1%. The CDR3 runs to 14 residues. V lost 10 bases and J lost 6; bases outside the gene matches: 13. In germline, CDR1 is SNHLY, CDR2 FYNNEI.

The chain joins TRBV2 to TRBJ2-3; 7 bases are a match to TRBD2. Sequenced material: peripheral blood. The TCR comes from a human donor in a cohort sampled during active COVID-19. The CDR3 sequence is CATSTSRWSDTQYF. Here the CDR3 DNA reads TGTGCCACCTCGACTAGCAGGTGGTCGGATACGCAGTATTTT.